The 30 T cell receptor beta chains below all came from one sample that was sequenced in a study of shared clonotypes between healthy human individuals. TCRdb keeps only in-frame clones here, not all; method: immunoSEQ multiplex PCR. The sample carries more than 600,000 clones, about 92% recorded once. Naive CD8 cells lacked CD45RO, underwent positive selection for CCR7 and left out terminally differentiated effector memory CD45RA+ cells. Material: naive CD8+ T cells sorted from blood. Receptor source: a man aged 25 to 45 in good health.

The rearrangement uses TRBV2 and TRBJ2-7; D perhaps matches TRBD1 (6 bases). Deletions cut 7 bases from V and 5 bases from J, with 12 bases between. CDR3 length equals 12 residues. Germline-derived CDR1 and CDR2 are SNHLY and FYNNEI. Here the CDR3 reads CASIQGFDEQYF. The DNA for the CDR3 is TGTGCCAGCATTCAGGGGTTCGACGAGCAGTACTTC.

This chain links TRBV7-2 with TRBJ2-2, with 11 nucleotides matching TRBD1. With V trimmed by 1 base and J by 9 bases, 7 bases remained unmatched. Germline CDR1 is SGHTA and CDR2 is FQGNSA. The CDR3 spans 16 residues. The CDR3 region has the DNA TGTGCCAGCAGCTTAGATAGGACAGGGGGCTCCCGGGAGCTGTTTTTT. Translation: CASSLDRTGGSRELFF.

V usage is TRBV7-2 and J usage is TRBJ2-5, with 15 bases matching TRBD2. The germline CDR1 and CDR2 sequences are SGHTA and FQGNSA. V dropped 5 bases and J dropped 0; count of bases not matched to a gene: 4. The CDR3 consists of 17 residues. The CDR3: CASSPGTSGRHQETQYF. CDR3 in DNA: TGTGCCAGCAGCCCCGGGACTAGCGGGAGGCACCAAGAGACCCAGTACTTC.

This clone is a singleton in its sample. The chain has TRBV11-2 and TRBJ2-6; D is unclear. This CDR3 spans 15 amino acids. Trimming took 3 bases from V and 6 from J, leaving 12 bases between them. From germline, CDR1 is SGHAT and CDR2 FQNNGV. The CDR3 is CASSFGGPPANVLTF. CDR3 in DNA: TGTGCCAGCAGCTTTGGTGGTCCTCCGGCCAACGTCCTGACTTTC. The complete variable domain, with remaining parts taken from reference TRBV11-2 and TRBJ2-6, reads EAGVAQSPRYKIIEKRQSVAFWCNPISGHATLYWYQQILGQGPKLLIQFQNNGVVDDSQLPKDRFSAERLKGVDSTLKIQPAKLEDSAVYLCASSFGGPPANVLTFGAGSRLTVL.

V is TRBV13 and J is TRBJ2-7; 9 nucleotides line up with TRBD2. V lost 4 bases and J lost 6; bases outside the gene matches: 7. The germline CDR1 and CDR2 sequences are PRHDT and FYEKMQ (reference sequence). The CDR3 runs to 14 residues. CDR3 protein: CASSWGAGGSEQYF. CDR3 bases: TGTGCCAGCAGCTGGGGAGCGGGAGGCTCCGAGCAGTACTTC.

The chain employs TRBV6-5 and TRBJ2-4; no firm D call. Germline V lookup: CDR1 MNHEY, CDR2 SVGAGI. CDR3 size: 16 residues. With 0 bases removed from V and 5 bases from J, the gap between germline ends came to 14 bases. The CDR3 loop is CASSYSTPHPQNIQYF. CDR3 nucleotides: TGTGCCAGCAGTTACTCGACCCCGCACCCCCAAAACATTCAGTACTTC.

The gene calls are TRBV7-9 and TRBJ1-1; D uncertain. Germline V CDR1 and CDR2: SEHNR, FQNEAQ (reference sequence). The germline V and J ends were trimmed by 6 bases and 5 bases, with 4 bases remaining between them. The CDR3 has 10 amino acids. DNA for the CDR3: TGTGCCAGCAGGGTAACTGAAGCTTTCTTT. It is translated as CASRVTEAFF.

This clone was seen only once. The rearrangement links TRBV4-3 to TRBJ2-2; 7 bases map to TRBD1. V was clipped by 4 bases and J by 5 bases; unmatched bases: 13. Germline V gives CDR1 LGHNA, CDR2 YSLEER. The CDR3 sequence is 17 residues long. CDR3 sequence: CASSLEPGQTLTGELFF. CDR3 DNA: TGCGCCAGCAGCCTCGAGCCGGGACAGACTTTAACCGGGGAGCTGTTTTTT.

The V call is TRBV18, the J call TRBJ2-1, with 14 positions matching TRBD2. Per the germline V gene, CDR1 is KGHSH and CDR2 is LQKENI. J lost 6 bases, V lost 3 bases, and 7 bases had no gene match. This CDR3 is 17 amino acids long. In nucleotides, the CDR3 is TGTGCCAGCTCACCCCCTAAGGGACTAGCGGGAGCCAATGAGCAGTTCTTC. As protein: CASSPPKGLAGANEQFF.

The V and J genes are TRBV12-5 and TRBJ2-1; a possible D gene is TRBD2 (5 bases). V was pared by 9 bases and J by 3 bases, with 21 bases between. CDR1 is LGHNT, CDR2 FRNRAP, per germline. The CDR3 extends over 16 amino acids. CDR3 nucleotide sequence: TGTGCTAGCCTCTCCAAGGACTCAGGTGACTACAATGAGCAGTTCTTC. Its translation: CASLSKDSGDYNEQFF.

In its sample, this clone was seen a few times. The DNA for the CDR3 is TGCAGCGTTGAAGATAGGGACAGCTACGAGCAGTACTTC. This translates into CSVEDRDSYEQYF. The chain couples TRBV29-1 to TRBJ2-7; 7 bases are shared with TRBD1. CDR3 length equals 13 residues. After removal of 0 bases from V and 3 bases from J, the junction contained 2 bases not matched to a gene. Germline CDR1 SQVTM, CDR2 ANQGSEA.

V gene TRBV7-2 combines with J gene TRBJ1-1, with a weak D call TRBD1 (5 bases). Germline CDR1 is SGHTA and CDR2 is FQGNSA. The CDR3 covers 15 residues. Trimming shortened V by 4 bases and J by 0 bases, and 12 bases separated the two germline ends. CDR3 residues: CASSSPDSLNTEAFF. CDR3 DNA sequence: TGTGCCAGCAGCTCTCCCGACAGCCTGAACACTGAAGCTTTCTTT.

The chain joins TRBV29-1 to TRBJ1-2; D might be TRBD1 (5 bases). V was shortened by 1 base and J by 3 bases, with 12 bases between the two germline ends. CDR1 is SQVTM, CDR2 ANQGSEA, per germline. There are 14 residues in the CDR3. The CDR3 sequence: CSVEAEGADYGYTF. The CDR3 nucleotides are TGCAGCGTTGAAGCGGAAGGGGCCGACTATGGCTACACCTTC.

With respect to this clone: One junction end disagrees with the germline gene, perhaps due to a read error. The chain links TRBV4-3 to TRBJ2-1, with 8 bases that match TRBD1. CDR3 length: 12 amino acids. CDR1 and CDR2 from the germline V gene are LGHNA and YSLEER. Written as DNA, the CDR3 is TGCGCCAGCACAAAAGAAGGGACAGGCCTCCTCTTC. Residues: CASTKEGTGLLF.

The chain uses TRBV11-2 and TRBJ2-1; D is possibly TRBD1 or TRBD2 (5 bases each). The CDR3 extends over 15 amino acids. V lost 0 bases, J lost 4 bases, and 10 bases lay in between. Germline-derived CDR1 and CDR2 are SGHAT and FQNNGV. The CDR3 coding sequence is TGTGCCAGCAGCTTAGATGTGGGGGATTACAATGAGCAGTTCTTC. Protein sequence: CASSLDVGDYNEQFF.

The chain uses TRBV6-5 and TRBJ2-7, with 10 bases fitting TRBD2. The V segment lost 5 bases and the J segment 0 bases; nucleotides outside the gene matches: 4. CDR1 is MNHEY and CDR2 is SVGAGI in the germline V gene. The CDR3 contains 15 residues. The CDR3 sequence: CASSGLAGDSYEQYF. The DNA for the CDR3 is TGTGCCAGCAGTGGTCTAGCGGGAGACTCCTACGAGCAGTACTTC.

As DNA, the CDR3 is TGTGCCAGCAGCCAAGACAGGGAGGGTTACCAGCCCCAGCATTTT. Encoded protein: CASSQDREGYQPQHF. The V gene is TRBV4-2, the J gene TRBJ1-5; weak D call: TRBD1 (5 bases). The germline gives CDR1 LGHNA, CDR2 YNFKEQ. The germline V and J ends were trimmed by 0 bases and 7 bases, with 13 bases remaining between them. The CDR3 contains 15 residues.

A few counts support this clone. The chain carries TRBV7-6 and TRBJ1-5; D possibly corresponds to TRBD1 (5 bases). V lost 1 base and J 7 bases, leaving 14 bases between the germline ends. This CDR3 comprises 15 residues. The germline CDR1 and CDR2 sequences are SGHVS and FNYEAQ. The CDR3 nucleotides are TGTGCCAGCAGCTTAGGTCAGGGTTTGGGGCAGCCCCAGCATTTT. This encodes CASSLGQGLGQPQHF. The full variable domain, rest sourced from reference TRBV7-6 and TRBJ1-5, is GAGVSQSPRYKVTKRGQDVALRCDPISGHVSLYWYRQALGQGPEFLTYFNYEAQQDKSGLPNDRFSAERPEGSISTLTIQRTEQRDSAMYRCASSLGQGLGQPQHFGDGTRLSIL.

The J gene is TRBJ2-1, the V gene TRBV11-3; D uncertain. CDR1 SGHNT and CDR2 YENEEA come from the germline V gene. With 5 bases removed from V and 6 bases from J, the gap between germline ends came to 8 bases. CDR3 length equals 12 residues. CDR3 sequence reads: CASSNPGNEQFF. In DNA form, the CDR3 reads TGTGCCAGCAGCAACCCGGGCAATGAGCAGTTCTTC.

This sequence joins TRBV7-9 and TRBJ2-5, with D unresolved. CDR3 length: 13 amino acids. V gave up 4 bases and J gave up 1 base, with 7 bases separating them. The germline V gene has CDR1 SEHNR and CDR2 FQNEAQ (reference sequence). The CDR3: CASSSLTQETQYF. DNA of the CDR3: TGTGCCAGCAGCTCACTCACCCAAGAGACCCAGTACTTC.

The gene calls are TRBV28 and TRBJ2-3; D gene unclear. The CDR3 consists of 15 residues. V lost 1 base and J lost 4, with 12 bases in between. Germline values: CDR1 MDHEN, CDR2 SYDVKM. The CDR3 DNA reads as TGTGCCAGCAGTTTATTGGCTGGAAGTGCAGATACGCAGTATTTT. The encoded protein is CASSLLAGSADTQYF.

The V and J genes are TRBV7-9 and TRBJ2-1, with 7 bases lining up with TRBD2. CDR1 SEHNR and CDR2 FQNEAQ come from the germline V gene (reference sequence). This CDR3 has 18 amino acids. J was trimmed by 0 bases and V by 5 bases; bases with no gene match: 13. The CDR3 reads CASSKGPRDYSSYNEQFF. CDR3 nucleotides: TGTGCCAGCAGCAAGGGACCCCGGGACTATAGCTCCTACAATGAGCAGTTCTTC. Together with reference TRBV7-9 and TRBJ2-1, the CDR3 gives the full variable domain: DTGVSQNPRHKITKRGQNVTFRCDPISEHNRLYWYRQTLGQGPEFLTYFQNEAQLEKSRLLSDRFSAERPKGSFSTLEIQRTEQGDSAMYLCASSKGPRDYSSYNEQFFGPGTRLTVL.

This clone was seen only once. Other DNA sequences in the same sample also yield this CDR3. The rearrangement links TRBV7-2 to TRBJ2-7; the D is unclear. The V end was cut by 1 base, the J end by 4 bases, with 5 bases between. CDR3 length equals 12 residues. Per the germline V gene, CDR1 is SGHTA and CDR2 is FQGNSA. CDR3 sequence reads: CASSLGVYEQYF. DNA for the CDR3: TGTGCCAGCAGCTTAGGAGTTTACGAGCAGTACTTC. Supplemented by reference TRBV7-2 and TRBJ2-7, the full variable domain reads GAGVSQSPSNKVTEKGKDVELRCDPISGHTALYWYRQSLGQGLEFLIYFQGNSAPDKSGLPSDRFSAERTGGSVSTLTIQRTQQEDSAVYLCASSLGVYEQYFGPGTRLTVT.

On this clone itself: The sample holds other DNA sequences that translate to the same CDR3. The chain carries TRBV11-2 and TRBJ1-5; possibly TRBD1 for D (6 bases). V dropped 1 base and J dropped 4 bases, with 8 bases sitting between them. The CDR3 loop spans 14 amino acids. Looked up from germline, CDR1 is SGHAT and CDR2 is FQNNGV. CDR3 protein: CASSLGTGNQPQHF. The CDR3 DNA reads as TGTGCCAGCAGCTTAGGCACAGGGAATCAGCCCCAGCATTTT.

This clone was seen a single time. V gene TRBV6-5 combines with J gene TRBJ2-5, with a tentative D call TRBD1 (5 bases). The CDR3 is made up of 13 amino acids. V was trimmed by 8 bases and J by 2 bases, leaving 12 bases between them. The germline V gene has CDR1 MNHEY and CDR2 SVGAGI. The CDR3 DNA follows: TGTGCCAGCGGGGCATCCGGTCAAGAGACCCAGTACTTC. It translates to CASGASGQETQYF.

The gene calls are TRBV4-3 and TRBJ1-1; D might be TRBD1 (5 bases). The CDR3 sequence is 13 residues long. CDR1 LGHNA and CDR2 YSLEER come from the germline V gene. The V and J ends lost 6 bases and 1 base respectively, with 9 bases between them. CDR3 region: CASRRGANTEAFF. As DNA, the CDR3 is TGCGCCAGCAGACGAGGGGCGAACACTGAAGCTTTCTTT.

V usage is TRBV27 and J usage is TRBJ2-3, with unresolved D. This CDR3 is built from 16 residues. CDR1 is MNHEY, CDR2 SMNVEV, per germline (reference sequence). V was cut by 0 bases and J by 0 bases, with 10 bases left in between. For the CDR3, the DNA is TGTGCCAGCAGTTTATCCCCGGCGGCCAGCACAGATACGCAGTATTTT. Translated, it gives CASSLSPAASTDTQYF.

The CDR3 protein is CASSPSLSGGPTDTQYF. Written as DNA, the CDR3 is TGTGCCAGCAGCCCATCCCTAAGTGGCGGACCCACAGATACGCAGTATTTT. J is TRBJ2-3 and V is TRBV5-4, with D hard to call. V lost 4 bases to trimming and J lost 2 bases, with 20 bases between them. CDR1 is SGHNT, CDR2 YYREEE, per germline (reference sequence). CDR3 length: 17 residues.

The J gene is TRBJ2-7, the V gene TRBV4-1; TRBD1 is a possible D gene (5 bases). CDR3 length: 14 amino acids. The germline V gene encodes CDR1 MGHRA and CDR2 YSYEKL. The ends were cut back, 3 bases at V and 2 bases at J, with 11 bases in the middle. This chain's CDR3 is CASSQLQAAYEQYF. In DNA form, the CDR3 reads TGCGCCAGCAGCCAGCTACAGGCCGCCTACGAGCAGTACTTC.

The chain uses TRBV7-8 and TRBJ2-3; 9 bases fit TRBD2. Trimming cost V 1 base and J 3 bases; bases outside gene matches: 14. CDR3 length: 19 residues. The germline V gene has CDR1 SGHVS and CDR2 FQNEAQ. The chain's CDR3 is CASSLEGWLGSGRTDTQYF. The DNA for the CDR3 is TGTGCCAGCAGCTTAGAGGGTTGGTTGGGTAGCGGGAGAACAGATACGCAGTATTTT. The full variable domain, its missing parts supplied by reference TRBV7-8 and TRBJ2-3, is GAGVSQSPRYKVAKRGQDVALRCDPISGHVSLFWYQQALGQGPEFLTYFQNEAQLDKSGLPSDRFFAERPEGSVSTLKIQRTQQEDSAVYLCASSLEGWLGSGRTDTQYFGPGTRLTVL.